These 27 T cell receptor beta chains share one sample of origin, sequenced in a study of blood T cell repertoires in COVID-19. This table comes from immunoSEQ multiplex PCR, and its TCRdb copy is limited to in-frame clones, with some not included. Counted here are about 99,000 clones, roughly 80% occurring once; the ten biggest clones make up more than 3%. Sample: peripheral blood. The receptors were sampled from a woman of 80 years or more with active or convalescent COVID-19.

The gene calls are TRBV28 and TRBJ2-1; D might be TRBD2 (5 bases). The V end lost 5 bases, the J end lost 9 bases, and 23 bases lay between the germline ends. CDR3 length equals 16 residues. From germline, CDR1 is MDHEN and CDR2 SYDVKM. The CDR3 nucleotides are TGTGCCAGCAGTCTCCTAGTAGCGTTCCATATGGGTGAGCAGTTCTTC. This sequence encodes CASSLLVAFHMGEQFF.

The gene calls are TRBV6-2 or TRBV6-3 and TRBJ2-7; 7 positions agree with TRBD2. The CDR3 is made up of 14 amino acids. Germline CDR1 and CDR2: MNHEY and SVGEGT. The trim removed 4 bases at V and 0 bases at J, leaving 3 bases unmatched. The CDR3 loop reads CASSSSGNSYEQYF. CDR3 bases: TGTGCCAGCAGTTCAAGCGGGAACTCCTACGAGCAGTACTTC.

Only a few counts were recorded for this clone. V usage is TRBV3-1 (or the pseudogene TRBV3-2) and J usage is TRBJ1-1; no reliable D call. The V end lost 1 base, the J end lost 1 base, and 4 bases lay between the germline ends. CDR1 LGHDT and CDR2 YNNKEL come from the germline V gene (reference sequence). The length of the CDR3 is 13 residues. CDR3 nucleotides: TGTGCCAGCAGCCAAGGCGGGAACACTGAAGCTTTCTTT. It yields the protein CASSQGGNTEAFF.

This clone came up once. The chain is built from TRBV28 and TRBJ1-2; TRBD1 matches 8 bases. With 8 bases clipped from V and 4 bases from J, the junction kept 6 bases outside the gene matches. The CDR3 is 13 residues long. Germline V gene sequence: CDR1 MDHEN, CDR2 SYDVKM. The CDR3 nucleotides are TGTGCCAGCTTGACAGGGGAGGGCTATGGCTACACCTTC. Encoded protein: CASLTGEGYGYTF.

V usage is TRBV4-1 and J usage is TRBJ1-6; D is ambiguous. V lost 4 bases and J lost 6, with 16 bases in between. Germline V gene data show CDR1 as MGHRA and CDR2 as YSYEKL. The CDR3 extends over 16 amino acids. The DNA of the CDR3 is TGCGCCAGCAGCCCGAACCCAACAGCCGTTAATTCACCCCTCCACTTT. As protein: CASSPNPTAVNSPLHF.

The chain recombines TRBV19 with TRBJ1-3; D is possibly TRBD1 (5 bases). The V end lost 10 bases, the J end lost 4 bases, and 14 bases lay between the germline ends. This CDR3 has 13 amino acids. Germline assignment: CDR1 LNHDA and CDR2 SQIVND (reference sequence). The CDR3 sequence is CATSRVMGNTIYF. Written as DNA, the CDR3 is TGTGCCACCTCCAGGGTGATGGGAAACACCATATATTTT.

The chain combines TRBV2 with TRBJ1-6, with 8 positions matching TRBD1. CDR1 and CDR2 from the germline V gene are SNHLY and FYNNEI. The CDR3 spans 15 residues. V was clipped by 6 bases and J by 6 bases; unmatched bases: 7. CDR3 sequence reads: CASSPKGQVNSPLHF. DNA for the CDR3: TGTGCCAGCAGCCCCAAGGGACAGGTTAATTCACCCCTCCACTTT. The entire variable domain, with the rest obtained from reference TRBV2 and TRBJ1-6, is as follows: EPEVTQTPSHQVTQMGQEVILRCVPISNHLYFYWYRQILGQKVEFLVSFYNNEISEKSEIFDDQFSVERPDGSNFTLKIRSTKLEDSAMYFCASSPKGQVNSPLHFGNGTRLTVT.

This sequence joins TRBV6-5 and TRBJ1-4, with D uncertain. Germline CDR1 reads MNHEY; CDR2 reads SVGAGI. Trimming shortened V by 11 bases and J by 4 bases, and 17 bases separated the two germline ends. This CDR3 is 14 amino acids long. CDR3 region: CASRPGGINEKLFF. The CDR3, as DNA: TGTGCCTCGAGACCGGGAGGGATTAATGAAAAACTGTTTTTT.

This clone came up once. DNA for the CDR3: TGCGCCAGCAGCTTGAGGACAGGGGGTCAAGAGACCCAGTACTTC. It specifies CASSLRTGGQETQYF. This chain links TRBV5-1 with TRBJ2-5, with 10 bases that match TRBD1. V was pared by 1 base and J by 2 bases, with 2 bases of the junction left unmatched. Germline loops: CDR1 SGHRS, CDR2 YFSETQ. The CDR3 sequence is 15 residues long.

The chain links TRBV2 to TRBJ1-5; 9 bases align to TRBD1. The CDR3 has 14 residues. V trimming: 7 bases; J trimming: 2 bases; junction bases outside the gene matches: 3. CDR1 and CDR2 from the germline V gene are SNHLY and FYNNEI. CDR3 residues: CASTRTGGNQPQHF. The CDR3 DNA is TGTGCCAGCACGCGGACAGGGGGCAATCAGCCCCAGCATTTT.

The CDR3 nucleotides read TGCGCCAGCAGCGCAACTACCGGGACTACCCGAGTCGAGCAGTACTTC. This codes for CASSATTGTTRVEQYF. This sequence joins TRBV5-1 and TRBJ2-7; 7 positions agree with TRBD2. The CDR3 loop spans 16 amino acids. Per germline, CDR1 SGHRS and CDR2 YFSETQ. V was pared by 4 bases and J by 6 bases, with 16 bases of the junction left unmatched.

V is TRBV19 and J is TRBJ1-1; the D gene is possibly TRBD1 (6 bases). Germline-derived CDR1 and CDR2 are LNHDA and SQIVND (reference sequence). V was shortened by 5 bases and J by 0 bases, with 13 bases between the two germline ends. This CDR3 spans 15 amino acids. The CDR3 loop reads CASSEGQKMNTEAFF. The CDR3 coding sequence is TGTGCCAGTAGTGAAGGACAGAAAATGAACACTGAAGCTTTCTTT.

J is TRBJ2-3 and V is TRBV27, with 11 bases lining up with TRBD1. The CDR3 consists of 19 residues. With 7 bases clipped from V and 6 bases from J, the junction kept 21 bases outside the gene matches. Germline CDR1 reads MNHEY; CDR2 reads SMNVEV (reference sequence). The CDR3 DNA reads TGTGCCAGCAAAAGGAAGATCCAAATTCACGGGACAGGGGGGGATACGCAGTATTTT. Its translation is CASKRKIQIHGTGGDTQYF.

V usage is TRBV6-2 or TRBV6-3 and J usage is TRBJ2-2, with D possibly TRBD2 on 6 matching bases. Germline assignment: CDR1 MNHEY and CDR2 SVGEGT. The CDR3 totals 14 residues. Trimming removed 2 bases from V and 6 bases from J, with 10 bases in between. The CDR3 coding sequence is TGTGCCAGCAGTTACGGAGGGAGAGCCGGGGAGCTGTTTTTT. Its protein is CASSYGGRAGELFF.

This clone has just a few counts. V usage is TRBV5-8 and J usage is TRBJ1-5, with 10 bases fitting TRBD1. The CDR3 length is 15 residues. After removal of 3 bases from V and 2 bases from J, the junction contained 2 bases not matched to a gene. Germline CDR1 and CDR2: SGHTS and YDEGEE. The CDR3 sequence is CASSYGQGGNQPQHF. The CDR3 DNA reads TGTGCCAGCAGCTACGGACAGGGGGGCAATCAGCCCCAGCATTTT.

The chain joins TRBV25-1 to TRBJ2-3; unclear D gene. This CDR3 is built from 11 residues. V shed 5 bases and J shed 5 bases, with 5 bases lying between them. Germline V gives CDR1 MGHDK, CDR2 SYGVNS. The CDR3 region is CASSPKDTQYF. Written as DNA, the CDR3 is TGTGCCAGCAGTCCCAAAGATACGCAGTATTTT. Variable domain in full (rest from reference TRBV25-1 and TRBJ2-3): EADIYQTPRYLVIGTGKKITLECSQTMGHDKMYWYQQDPGMELHLIHYSYGVNSTEKGDLSSESTVSRIRTEHFPLTLESARPSHTSQYLCASSPKDTQYFGPGTRLTVL.

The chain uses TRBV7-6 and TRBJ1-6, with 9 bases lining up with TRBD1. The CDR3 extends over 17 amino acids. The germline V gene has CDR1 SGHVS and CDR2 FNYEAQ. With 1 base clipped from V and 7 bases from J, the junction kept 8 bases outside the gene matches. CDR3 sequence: CASSLVFGQGSNSPLHF. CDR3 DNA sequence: TGTGCCAGCAGCTTAGTATTTGGACAGGGGAGCAATTCACCCCTCCACTTT.

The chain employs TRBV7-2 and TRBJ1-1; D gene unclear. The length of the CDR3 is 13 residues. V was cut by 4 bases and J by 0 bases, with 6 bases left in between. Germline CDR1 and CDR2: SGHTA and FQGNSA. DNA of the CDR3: TGTGCCAGCAGCTATACTATGAACACTGAAGCTTTCTTT. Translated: CASSYTMNTEAFF.

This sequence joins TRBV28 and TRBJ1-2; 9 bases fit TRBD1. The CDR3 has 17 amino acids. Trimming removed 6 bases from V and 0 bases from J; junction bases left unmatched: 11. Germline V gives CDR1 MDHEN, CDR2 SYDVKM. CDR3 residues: CASSRPPGQGANYGYTF. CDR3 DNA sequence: TGTGCCAGCAGCCGCCCTCCGGGACAGGGTGCTAACTATGGCTACACCTTC.

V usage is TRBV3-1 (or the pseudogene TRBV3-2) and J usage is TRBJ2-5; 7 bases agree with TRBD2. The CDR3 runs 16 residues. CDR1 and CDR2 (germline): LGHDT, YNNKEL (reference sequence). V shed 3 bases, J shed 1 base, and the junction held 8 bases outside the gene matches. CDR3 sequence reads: CASSHWGGTIQETQYF. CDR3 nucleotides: TGTGCCAGCAGCCACTGGGGGGGGACCATCCAAGAGACCCAGTACTTC.

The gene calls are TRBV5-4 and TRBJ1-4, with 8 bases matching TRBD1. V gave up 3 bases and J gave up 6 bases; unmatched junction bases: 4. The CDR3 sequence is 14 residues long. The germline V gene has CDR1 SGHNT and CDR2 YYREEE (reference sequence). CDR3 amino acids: CASSSQGAHEKLFF. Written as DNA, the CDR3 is TGTGCCAGCAGCTCTCAGGGGGCGCATGAAAAACTGTTTTTT.

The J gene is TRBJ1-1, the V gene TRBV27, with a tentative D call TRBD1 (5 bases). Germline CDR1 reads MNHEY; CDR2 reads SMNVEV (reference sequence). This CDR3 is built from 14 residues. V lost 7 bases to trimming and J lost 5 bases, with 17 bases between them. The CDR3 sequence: CASKKIGASTEAFF. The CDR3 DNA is TGTGCCAGCAAAAAAATAGGGGCGAGTACTGAAGCTTTCTTT.

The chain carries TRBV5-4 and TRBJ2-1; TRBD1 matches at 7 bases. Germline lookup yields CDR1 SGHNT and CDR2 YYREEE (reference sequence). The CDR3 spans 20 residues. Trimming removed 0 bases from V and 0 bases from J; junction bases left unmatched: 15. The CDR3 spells CASSLASRRGQRSSYNEQFF. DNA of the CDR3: TGTGCCAGCAGCTTGGCCTCTCGCCGGGGACAGCGAAGCTCCTACAATGAGCAGTTCTTC.

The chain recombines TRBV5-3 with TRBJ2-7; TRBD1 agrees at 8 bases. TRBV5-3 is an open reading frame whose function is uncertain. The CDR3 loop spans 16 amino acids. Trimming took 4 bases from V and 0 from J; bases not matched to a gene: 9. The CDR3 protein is CARSGFQGAHSYEQYF. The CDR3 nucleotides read TGTGCCAGAAGCGGATTTCAGGGGGCCCACTCCTACGAGCAGTACTTC.

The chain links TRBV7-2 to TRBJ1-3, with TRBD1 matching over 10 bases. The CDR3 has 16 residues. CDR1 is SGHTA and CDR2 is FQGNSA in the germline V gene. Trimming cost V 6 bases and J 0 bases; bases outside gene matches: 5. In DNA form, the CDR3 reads TGTGCCAGCAGATCGGGACAGGGGCTCTCTGGAAACACCATATATTTT. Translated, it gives CASRSGQGLSGNTIYF.

CDR3 sequence (DNA): TGTGCCAGCAGTTTAAAAAAGGGGGCCTATGGCTACACCTTC. This sequence encodes CASSLKKGAYGYTF. The chain employs TRBV28 and TRBJ1-2; 7 nucleotides align to TRBD1. V was pared by 2 bases and J by 4 bases, with 4 bases of the junction left unmatched. CDR3 size: 14 residues. Germline-derived CDR1 and CDR2 are MDHEN and SYDVKM.

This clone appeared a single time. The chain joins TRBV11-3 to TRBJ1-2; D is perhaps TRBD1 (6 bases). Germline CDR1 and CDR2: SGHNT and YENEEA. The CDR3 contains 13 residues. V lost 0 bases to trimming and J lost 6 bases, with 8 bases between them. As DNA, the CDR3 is TGTGCCAGCAGCTTAGAGACAGGCGATGGCTACACCTTC. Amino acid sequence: CASSLETGDGYTF.